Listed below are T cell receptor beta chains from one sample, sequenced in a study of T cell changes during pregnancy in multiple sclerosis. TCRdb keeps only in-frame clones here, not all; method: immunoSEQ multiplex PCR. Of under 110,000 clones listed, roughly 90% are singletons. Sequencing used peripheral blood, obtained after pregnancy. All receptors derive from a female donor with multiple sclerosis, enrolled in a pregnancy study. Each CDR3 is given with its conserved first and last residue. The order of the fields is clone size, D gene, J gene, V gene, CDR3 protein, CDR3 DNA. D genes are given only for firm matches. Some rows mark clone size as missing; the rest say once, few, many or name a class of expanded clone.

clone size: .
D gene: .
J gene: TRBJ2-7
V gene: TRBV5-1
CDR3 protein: CASSLSGSTHEQYF
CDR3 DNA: TGCGCCAGCAGCTTGTCGGGGAGCACCCACGAGCAGTACTTC

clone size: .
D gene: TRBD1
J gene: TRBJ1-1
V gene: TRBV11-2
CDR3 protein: CASSIPQGAGTEAFF
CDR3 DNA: TGTGCCAGCAGCATACCACAGGGGGCCGGCACTGAAGCTTTCTTT

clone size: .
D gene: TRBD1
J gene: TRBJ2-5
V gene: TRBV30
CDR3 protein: CAWILSSYPDRVRGETQYF
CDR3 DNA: TGTGCCTGGATCCTAAGTTCTTACCCAGACAGGGTTAGAGGAGAGACCCAGTACTTC

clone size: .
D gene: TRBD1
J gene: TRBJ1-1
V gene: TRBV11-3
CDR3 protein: CASSSGTGVTEAFF
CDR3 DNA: TGTGCCAGCAGCTCCGGAACAGGGGTCACTGAAGCTTTCTTT

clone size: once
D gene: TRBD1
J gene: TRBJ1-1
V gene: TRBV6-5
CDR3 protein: CASQGAGEAFF
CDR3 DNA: TGTGCCAGCCAGGGGGCAGGAGAAGCTTTCTTT

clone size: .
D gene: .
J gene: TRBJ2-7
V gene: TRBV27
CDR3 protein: CASSLDRPGLVGSYEQYF
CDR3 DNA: TGTGCCAGCAGTTTAGACAGGCCTGGTCTAGTGGGCTCCTACGAGCAGTACTTC

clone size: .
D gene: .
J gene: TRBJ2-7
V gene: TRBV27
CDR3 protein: CASSFQQLAYEQYF
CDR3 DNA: TGTGCCAGCAGTTTTCAACAGCTCGCCTACGAGCAGTACTTC

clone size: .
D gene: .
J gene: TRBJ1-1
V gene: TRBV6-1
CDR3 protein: CASSEARVTEAFF
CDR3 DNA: TGTGCCAGCAGTGAGGCCAGGGTCACTGAAGCTTTCTTT

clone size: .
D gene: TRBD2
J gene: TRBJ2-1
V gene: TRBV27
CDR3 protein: CASSPKRGVIDNEQFF
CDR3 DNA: TGTGCCAGCAGTCCGAAGCGGGGGGTAATTGACAATGAGCAGTTCTTC

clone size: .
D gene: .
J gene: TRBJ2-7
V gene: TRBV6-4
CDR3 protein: CASSRERNYEQYF
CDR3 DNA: TGTGCCAGCAGTCGAGAGAGAAACTACGAGCAGTACTTC

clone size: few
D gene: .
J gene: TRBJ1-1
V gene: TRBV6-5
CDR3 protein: CASSPVSNTEAFF
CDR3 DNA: TGTGCCAGCAGCCCCGTTTCGAACACTGAAGCTTTCTTT

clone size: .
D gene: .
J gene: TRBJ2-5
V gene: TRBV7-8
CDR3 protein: CASSFMGRETQYF
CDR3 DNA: TGTGCCAGCAGCTTCATGGGGCGAGAGACCCAGTACTTC

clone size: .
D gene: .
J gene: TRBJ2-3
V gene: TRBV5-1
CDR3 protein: CASSPARSGTGADTQYF
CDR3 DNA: TGCGCCAGCTCCCCAGCCCGCTCCGGAACCGGGGCAGATACGCAGTATTTT

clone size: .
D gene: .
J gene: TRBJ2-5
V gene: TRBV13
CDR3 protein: CASSLGALAMGQTQYF
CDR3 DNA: TGTGCCAGCAGCTTAGGCGCCCTAGCGATGGGACAGACCCAGTACTTC

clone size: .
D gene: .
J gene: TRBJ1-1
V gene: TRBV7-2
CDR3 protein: CASSLVWVTDLNTEAFF
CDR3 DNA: TGTGCCAGCAGCTTAGTTTGGGTGACAGATCTGAACACTGAAGCTTTCTTT

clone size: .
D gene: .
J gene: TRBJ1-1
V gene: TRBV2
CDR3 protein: CATDTNTEAFF
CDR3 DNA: TGTGCCACCGATACAAACACTGAAGCTTTCTTT

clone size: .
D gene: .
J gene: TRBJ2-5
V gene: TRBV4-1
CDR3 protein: CASSQDLQGDSQETQYF
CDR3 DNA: TGCGCCAGCAGCCAAGATTTGCAGGGGGACTCCCAAGAGACCCAGTACTTC

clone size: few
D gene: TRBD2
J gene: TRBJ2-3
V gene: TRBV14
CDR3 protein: CASSPRLAGATDTQYF
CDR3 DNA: TGTGCCAGCAGCCCACGACTAGCGGGGGCCACAGATACGCAGTATTTT

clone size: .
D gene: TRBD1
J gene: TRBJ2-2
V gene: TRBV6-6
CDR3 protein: CASTYRGRPTGELFF
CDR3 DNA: TGTGCCAGCACGTACAGGGGGCGCCCCACCGGGGAGCTGTTTTTT

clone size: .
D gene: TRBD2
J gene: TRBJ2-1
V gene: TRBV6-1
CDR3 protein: CASSVSGGYNEQFF
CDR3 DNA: TGTGCCAGCAGTGTCTCGGGGGGATACAATGAGCAGTTCTTC

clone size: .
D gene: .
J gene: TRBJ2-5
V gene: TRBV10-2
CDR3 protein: CASSESPGQETQYF
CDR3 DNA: TGCGCCAGCAGTGAGTCTCCGGGTCAAGAGACCCAGTACTTC